Listed below are T cell receptor beta chains from one sample, sequenced in a study of cytomegalovirus exposure and HLA in healthy donors. Repertoires were generated with immunoSEQ multiplex PCR, while TCRdb's copy carries only in-frame clones and drops some. The data hold about 160,000 clones, with about 85% observed a single time. What was sequenced was PBMCs. The receptors shown here come from a man younger than 35 in good health and CMV-seropositive. The CDR3 runs from the conserved cysteine through the conserved F or W. The order of the fields is CDR3 length, clone size, V gene, D gene, J gene, CDR3 protein, CDR3 DNA. A D gene is named only where the DNA matches it firmly. Not all rows give a size; the values are once, few, many and, for expanded clones, a class.

15	NA	TRBV10-2	NA	TRBJ1-1	CASSESPGMNTEAFF	TGCGCCAGCAGTGAGTCACCAGGGATGAACACTGAAGCTTTCTTT
15	few	TRBV6-5	NA	TRBJ1-2	CASSYSNRFGVGYTF	TGTGCCAGCAGTTACTCGAATAGGTTCGGAGTTGGCTACACCTTC
15	NA	TRBV5-1	NA	TRBJ2-6	CASSLENSGANGLTF	TGCGCCAGCAGCTTGGAAAACTCTGGGGCCAACGGCCTGACTTTC
15	NA	TRBV2	TRBD2	TRBJ2-2	CASSLAGGVTGELFF	TGTGCCAGCAGTTTAGCGGGGGGCGTCACCGGGGAGCTGTTTTTT
16	NA	TRBV11-2	NA	TRBJ1-2	CASSPNPGLRDYGYTF	TGTGCCAGCAGCCCCAATCCAGGGTTACGGGACTATGGCTACACCTTC
16	NA	TRBV27	TRBD2	TRBJ2-3	CASSFGGSPSTDTQYF	TGTGCCAGCAGTTTCGGGGGGAGTCCTAGCACAGATACGCAGTATTTT
15	NA	TRBV4-3	NA	TRBJ1-5	CASSQRDTPGEPQHF	TGCGCCAGCAGCCAGAGGGACACCCCTGGGGAGCCCCAGCATTTT
13	NA	TRBV29-1	TRBD1	TRBJ1-4	CSVSTGVNEKLFF	TGCAGCGTGTCGACAGGGGTTAATGAAAAACTGTTTTTT
16	NA	TRBV7-2	NA	TRBJ2-5	CASSLYPTGMGETQYF	TGTGCCAGCAGCTTATACCCCACAGGGATGGGAGAGACCCAGTACTTC
15	NA	TRBV12-5	NA	TRBJ1-4	CASGPGRAGAEKLFF	TGTGCTAGTGGTCCAGGTAGGGCAGGGGCCGAAAAACTGTTTTTT
12	NA	TRBV29-1	NA	TRBJ1-1	CSARGVNTEAFF	TGCAGCGCACGGGGGGTGAACACTGAAGCTTTCTTT
14	NA	TRBV30	TRBD2	TRBJ2-3	CAWSVGGGADTQYF	TGTGCCTGGAGTGTAGGCGGGGGGGCCGATACGCAGTATTTT
17	NA	TRBV4-3	TRBD1	TRBJ2-5	CASSRGVLAGGKETQYF	TGCGCCAGCAGCCGCGGTGTTCTCGCAGGGGGTAAAGAGACCCAGTACTTC
15	NA	TRBV5-6	TRBD1	TRBJ2-2	CASSLGQGMSGELFF	TGTGCCAGCAGCTTGGGACAGGGGATGTCCGGGGAGCTGTTTTTT
17	NA	TRBV18	NA	TRBJ2-7	CASSPGGGAQSSYEQYF	TGTGCCAGCTCACCGGGGGGTGGAGCGCAAAGCTCCTACGAGCAGTACTTC
13	NA	TRBV2	NA	TRBJ1-2	CASVGRVNYGYTF	TGTGCCAGCGTGGGCAGGGTGAACTATGGCTACACCTTC
17	NA	TRBV5-1	NA	TRBJ2-7	CASSHPGGKGSSYEQYF	TGCGCCAGCAGTCACCCCGGGGGAAAAGGGAGCTCCTACGAGCAGTACTTC
14	few	TRBV6-1	TRBD2	TRBJ2-4	CASRGLAGGHGGYF	TGTGCCAGCAGGGGACTAGCGGGGGGTCATGGAGGATACTTC
15	NA	TRBV7-2	NA	TRBJ1-3	CASSAGTGTLNTIYF	TGTGCCAGCAGCGCAGGAACAGGGACCCTAAACACCATATATTTT
14	NA	TRBV4-1	NA	TRBJ1-6	CASSQAGPNSPLHF	TGCGCCAGCAGCCAAGCAGGGCCTAATTCACCCCTCCACTTT
22	NA	TRBV30	TRBD1	TRBJ2-6	CAWSVPPFPGQGAWAGANVLTF	TGTGCCTGGAGTGTACCCCCATTCCCAGGACAGGGGGCTTGGGCTGGGGCCAACGTCCTGACTTTC
16	NA	TRBV18	TRBD2	TRBJ2-3	CASSPTSGGASDTQYF	TGTGCCAGCTCACCGACTAGCGGGGGGGCCTCAGATACGCAGTATTTT
13	NA	TRBV5-4	TRBD2	TRBJ2-7	CASSQRGVDEQYF	TGTGCCAGCAGCCAGCGGGGGGTCGACGAGCAGTACTTC
14	NA	TRBV4-3	NA	TRBJ2-7	CASSQDLSGYEQYF	TGCGCCAGCAGCCAAGATCTTTCCGGTTACGAGCAGTACTTC
14	NA	TRBV29-1	NA	TRBJ2-7	CSVNRQENSYEQYF	TGCAGCGTTAACCGACAGGAAAACTCCTACGAGCAGTACTTC
14	NA	TRBV6-5	NA	TRBJ1-5	CASSYGQGSQPQHF	TGTGCCAGCAGTTATGGGCAGGGGAGTCAGCCCCAGCATTTT
16	NA	TRBV10-3	TRBD1	TRBJ2-5	CAISEQGAPRFETQYF	TGTGCCATCAGTGAGCAGGGGGCCCCAAGGTTTGAGACCCAGTACTTC
15	NA	TRBV5-1	TRBD1	TRBJ2-5	CASSPGTGGGETQYF	TGCGCCAGCAGCCCCGGGACAGGGGGGGGAGAGACCCAGTACTTC
17	few	TRBV4-2	NA	TRBJ2-3	CASSQQGSGLGTDTQYF	TGTGCCAGCAGCCAGCAGGGGAGCGGACTAGGCACAGATACGCAGTATTTT
14	NA	TRBV27	NA	TRBJ1-2	CASSTGTGTGGYTF	TGTGCCAGCAGTACAGGGACGGGCACTGGTGGCTACACCTTC
15	NA	TRBV6-5	NA	TRBJ2-2	CASSLGTLNTGELFF	TGTGCCAGCAGTCTCGGGACATTGAACACCGGGGAGCTGTTTTTT
14	NA	TRBV10-3	NA	TRBJ2-7	CAISVEGPPYEQYF	TGTGCCATCAGTGTTGAGGGCCCACCCTACGAGCAGTACTTC
14	NA	TRBV19	TRBD1	TRBJ1-2	CASSMVGQGSGYTF	TGTGCCAGTAGTATGGTGGGACAGGGATCTGGCTACACCTTC